This T cell receptor beta chain was identified during a study of T cells after yellow fever vaccination. This clonotype showed up just a few times. Its antigen is currently unknown. A universal primer site and UMIs were added as TCR cDNA was made by 5'RACE template switching. TCRdb processed the 5' RACE reads anew with MiXCR; each CDR3 protein has one entry. The profile shows a few hundred thousand distinct CDR3 sequences, 6.9% of them singletons. Study-level results: Primary-vaccination clones mostly resurfaced post-booster (about 95% CD4, just under 90% CD8). A weaker secondary response peaked on day 5, the primary on day 15.

The germline V and J ends were trimmed by 8 bases and 3 bases, with 16 bases remaining between them. The CDR3 is 13 amino acids. Per germline, CDR1 DFQATT and CDR2 SNEGSKA (reference sequence). The genes are TRBV20-1 and TRBJ1-1, with D perhaps TRBD1 (5 bases). Sequences were derived from CD4+ T cells sorted from PBMCs, sampled 15 days after the yellow fever booster vaccination. The source is a young man who received the YFV17D yellow fever vaccine. The CDR3: CSHMGTGDTEAFF. Here the CDR3 DNA reads TGCAGTCATATGGGCACGGGGGACACTGAAGCTTTCTTT.